The T cell receptor beta chain under discussion was sequenced for a study of CD8+ T cells in alopecia areata. Overall study context: Percentage of affected scalp area was the basis on which treated patients' severity was scored.

Study results and limitations: In blood and scalp, many expanded lesional clones persisted during tofacitinib. Higher clonality than in normal scalp was seen in lesional scalp, especially alopecia totalis/universalis.

Extraction of RNA preceded its reverse transcription into cDNA, which served as the sequencing template. Profiling relied on immunoSEQ multiplex PCR, and the TCRdb table lists in-frame clones only, not all of them. Of about 180,000 clones listed, about 47% are singletons. This CDR3 has 13 residues. The germline gives CDR1 MNHEY, CDR2 SMNVEV (reference sequence). V lost 0 bases to trimming and J lost 6 bases, with 5 bases between them. This sample's treatment: oral pan-JAK inhibitor, 5-10 mg twice daily. Points on this clone: Its antigen is unidentified. The sample holds other DNA sequences that translate to the same CDR3.

This chain connects TRBV27 to TRBJ2-2, with D possibly being TRBD2 (5 bases). This TCR came from a human donor with alopecia areata. The sequencing here drew on CD8+ T cells sorted from blood, taken between weeks 51 and 54, from a patient treated with tofacitinib. CDR3 residues: CASSLSGAGELFF. DNA for the CDR3: TGTGCCAGCAGTTTATCGGGAGCCGGGGAGCTGTTTTTT.